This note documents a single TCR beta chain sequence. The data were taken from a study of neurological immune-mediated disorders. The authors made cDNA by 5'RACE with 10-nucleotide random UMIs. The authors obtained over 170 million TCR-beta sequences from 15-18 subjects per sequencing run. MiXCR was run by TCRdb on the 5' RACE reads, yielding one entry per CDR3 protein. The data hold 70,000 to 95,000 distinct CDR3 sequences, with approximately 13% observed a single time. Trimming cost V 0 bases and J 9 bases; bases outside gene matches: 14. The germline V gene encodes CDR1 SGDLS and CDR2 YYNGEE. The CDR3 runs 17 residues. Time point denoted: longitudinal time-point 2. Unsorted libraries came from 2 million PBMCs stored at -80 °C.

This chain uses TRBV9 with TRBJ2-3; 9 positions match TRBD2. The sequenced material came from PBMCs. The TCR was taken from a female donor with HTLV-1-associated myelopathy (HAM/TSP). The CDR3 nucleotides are TGTGCCAGCAGCGTAGTTGGTGCTAGCGGGGCGTCCCAAACGCAGTATTTT. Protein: CASSVVGASGASQTQYF. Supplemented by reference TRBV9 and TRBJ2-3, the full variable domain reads DSGVTQTPKHLITATGQRVTLRCSPRSGDLSVYWYQQSLDQGLQFLIQYYNGEERAKGNILERFSAQQFPDLHSELNLSSLELGDSALYFCASSVVGASGASQTQYFGPGTRLTVL.